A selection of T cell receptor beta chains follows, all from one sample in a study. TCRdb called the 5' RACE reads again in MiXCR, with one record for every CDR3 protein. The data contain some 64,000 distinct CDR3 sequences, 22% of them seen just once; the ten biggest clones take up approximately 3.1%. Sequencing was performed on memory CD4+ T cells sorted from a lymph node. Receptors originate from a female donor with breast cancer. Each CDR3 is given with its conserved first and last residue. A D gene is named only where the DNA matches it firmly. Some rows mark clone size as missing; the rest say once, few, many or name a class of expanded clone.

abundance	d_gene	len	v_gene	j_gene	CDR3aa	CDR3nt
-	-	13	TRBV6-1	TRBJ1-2	CASSKDTNYGYTF	TGTGCCAGCAGTAAGGACACGAACTATGGCTACACCTTC
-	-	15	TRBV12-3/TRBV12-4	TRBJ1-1	CASRNSGTPNTEAFF	TGTGCCAGCAGGAACTCGGGGACACCGAACACTGAAGCTTTCTTT
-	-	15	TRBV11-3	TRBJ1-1	CASSRFQGDNTEALF	TGTGCCAGCTCCAGGTTTCAGGGAGATAACACTGAAGCTCTCTTT
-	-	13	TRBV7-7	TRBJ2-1	CASSLATWTRQFF	TGTGCTAGCAGCTTAGCGACTTGGACTCGGCAGTTCTTC
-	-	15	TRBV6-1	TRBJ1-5	CASRGTQGNHQPQHF	TGTGCCAGCAGGGGGACGCAGGGGAACCATCAGCCCCAGCATTTT
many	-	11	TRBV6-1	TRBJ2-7	CASSLNYEQYF	TGTGCCAGCAGCCTCAACTACGAGCAGTACTTC
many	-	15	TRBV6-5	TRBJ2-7	CASSYSISGTYEQYF	TGTGCCAGCAGTTACTCGATCTCAGGGACCTACGAGCAGTACTTC
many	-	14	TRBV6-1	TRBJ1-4	CASSSRVGGEKLFF	TGTGCCAGCAGTAGTCGGGTTGGAGGTGAAAAACTGTTTTTT
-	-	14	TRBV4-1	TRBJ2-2	CASRDLLNTGELFF	TGCGCCAGCAGGGACCTTTTGAACACCGGGGAGCTGTTTTTT
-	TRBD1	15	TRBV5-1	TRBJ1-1	CASSLAQGAETEAFF	TGCGCTAGCAGCTTGGCGCAGGGGGCAGAGACTGAAGCTTTCTTT
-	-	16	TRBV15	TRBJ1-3	CATSPLGEYAGNTIYF	TGTGCCACCAGCCCCCTGGGGGAATACGCTGGAAACACCATATATTTT
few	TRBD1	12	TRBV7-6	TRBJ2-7	CASSQTGGEQYF	TGTGCCAGCAGCCAGACAGGGGGCGAGCAGTACTTC
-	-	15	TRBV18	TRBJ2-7	CASSPLGGDYDEQYF	TGTGCCAGCTCTCCGCTTGGCGGCGACTACGACGAGCAGTACTTC
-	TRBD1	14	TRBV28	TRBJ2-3	CAGQGASGTDTQYF	TGTGCCGGCCAGGGGGCGTCAGGCACAGATACGCAGTATTTT
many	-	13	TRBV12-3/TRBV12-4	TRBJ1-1	CASSSDWNTEAFF	TGTGCCAGCAGTTCTGATTGGAACACTGAAGCTTTCTTT